The source of this TCR beta chain is a study of vaccination and CD4 T cells after COVID-19. A few counts support this clonotype. The target antigen is unknown. Treatment defined: roughly ten-day PBMC culture with coronavirus spike peptide pools or control peptides (ViraFEST assay). Ahead of the COVID-19 pandemic (2011-2018), the CD4+ T cells of the unexposed donor were collected. The authors cultured approximately 2.1 million PBMCs per well with about 9.6 IU/ml IL-2 and about 10 ug/ml peptide pools. Once obtained from cultured CD4+ T cells, the DNA was sequenced using the Oncomine TCR Beta short-read assay. TCRdb reprocessed the PCR reads with MiXCR, giving one entry per CDR3 protein. The sample holds roughly 8,400 distinct CDR3 sequences, 45% seen once. CDR3 length: 16 amino acids. With 1 base clipped from V and 2 bases from J, the junction kept 6 bases outside the gene matches. Germline V lookup: CDR1 SGHVS, CDR2 FNYEAQ.

The V and J genes are TRBV7-6 and TRBJ2-7; 9 bases are shared with TRBD1. The sequencing input was CD4+ T cells from blood, cultured in vitro. The sequence was obtained from a human donor in good health. CDR3 amino acids: CASSLGSTGGAYEQYF. CDR3 DNA sequence: TGTGCCAGCAGCTTAGGATCGACAGGGGGTGCCTACGAGCAGTACTTC.